This record looks at one T cell receptor beta chain sequence and its context. These data are taken from a study of blood T cell repertoires in COVID-19. TCRdb's table, derived via immunoSEQ multiplex PCR, lists solely in-frame clones and lacks some. Of about 320,000 clones in the sample, approximately 88% were seen once. Participants' own reports of clinical history determined their cohort assignment. All recovered Cohort 3 donors got two negative PCRs, got clearance, or saw symptom resolution. The receptor was derived from a man between 60 and 75 years old who had recovered from COVID-19. Sequenced sample: PBMCs or T cells enriched from blood (not recorded which).

The CDR3 spells CASSYTGTGDSVEAFF. CDR3 nucleotide sequence: TGCGCCAGCAGCTATACCGGGACAGGGGATTCTGTTGAAGCTTTCTTT. The chain has TRBV5-1 and TRBJ1-1, with 10 nucleotides matching TRBD1. This CDR3 spans 16 amino acids. The V segment lost 3 bases and the J segment 7 bases; nucleotides outside the gene matches: 12. Germline V gene lookup returns CDR1 SGHRS and CDR2 YFSETQ. The full variable domain, in which reference TRBV5-1 and TRBJ1-1 provide the parts outside the CDR3, is KAGVTQTPRYLIKTRGQQVTLSCSPISGHRSVSWYQQTPGQGLQFLFEYFSETQRNKGNFPGRFSGRQFSNSRSEMNVSTLELGDSALYLCASSYTGTGDSVEAFFGQGTRLTVV.